Sequencing of this TCR beta chain was carried out in a study of T cell responses to AZD1222 COVID-19 vaccine. Some clones are missing from TCRdb's copy, which holds only in-frame ones; the method was immunoSEQ multiplex PCR. There are around 95,000 clones in the sample; around 89% occur only once, and roughly 2.7% lies in the top ten. This specimen was peripheral blood, taken on day 0 of AZD1222 vaccination. This clonotype was obtained from an adult in good health.

The CDR3 loop reads CSVSIGTSDYNEQFF. The CDR3, as DNA: TGCAGCGTTTCAATCGGGACTAGCGACTACAATGAGCAGTTCTTC. This chain joins TRBV29-1 and TRBJ2-1; 10 nucleotides line up with TRBD2. Germline trimming cut 5 bases from V and 3 bases from J; bases unmatched to any gene: 7. Per the germline V gene, CDR1 is SQVTM and CDR2 is ANQGSEA. The CDR3 spans 15 residues.